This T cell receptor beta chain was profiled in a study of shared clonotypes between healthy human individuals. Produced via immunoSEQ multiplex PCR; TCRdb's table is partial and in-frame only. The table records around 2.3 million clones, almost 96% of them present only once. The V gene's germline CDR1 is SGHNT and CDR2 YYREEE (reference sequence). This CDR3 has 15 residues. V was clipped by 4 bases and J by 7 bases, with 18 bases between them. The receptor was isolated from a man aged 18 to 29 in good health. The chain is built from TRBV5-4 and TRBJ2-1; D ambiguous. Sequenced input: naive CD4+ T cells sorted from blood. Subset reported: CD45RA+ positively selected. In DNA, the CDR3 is TGTGCCAGCAGCCCTCAGTCCATTAGTGGGAATGAGCAGTTCTTC. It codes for CASSPQSISGNEQFF.